Sequencing of this TCR beta chain was carried out in a study of blood T cell repertoires in COVID-19. In the original processing: Quantification of nucleated cells was approximated via reference gene primer amplification. This table comes from immunoSEQ multiplex PCR, and its TCRdb copy is limited to in-frame clones, with some not included. That table is the source of V, J and clone size, and D and trimming were worked out from the DNA. The sample records fewer than 250,000 clones, about 82% being singletons. Trimming shortened V by 4 bases and J by 1 base, and 8 bases separated the two germline ends. Germline CDR1 and CDR2: MDHEN and SYDVKM. There are 14 residues in the CDR3. The Seattle patients, enrolled during active infection, were followed longitudinally.

Source material: peripheral blood. The clonotype was recovered from a woman of 80 years or more with COVID-19, enrolled during active disease. The J gene is TRBJ1-5, the V gene TRBV28; D is uncertain. CDR3 bases: TGTGCCAGCAGTTCCACCCGGAGCAATCAGCCCCAGCATTTT. Residues: CASSSTRSNQPQHF.